The present TCR beta chain was sequenced within a study of cytomegalovirus exposure and HLA in healthy donors. A remark on this clone: The antigen is not known.

PCR employed 60 Vbeta and 13 Jbeta primers. Sequenced by immunoSEQ multiplex PCR; TCRdb stores in-frame clones only, minus some. The data contain over 100,000 clones, 70% to 80% of them singletons. Findings and limits, study-wide: In an earlier analysis, most TCR beta V segments were productive about 87% or about 30% of the time. A classifier reportedly called cytomegalovirus status with high sensitivity and specificity.

Germline CDR1 and CDR2: MDHEN and SYDVKM. V shed 5 bases and J 10 bases; nucleotides not matched to a gene: 11. There are 15 residues in the CDR3. This TCR came from a human donor in good health. Sample: PBMCs. The V and J genes are TRBV28 and TRBJ1-5; 10 positions match TRBD1. The CDR3 protein is CASSPHRQGARPQHF. The CDR3 DNA reads as TGTGCCAGCAGTCCCCACCGACAGGGGGCGAGACCCCAGCATTTT. The full variable domain, in which reference TRBV28 and TRBJ1-5 provide the parts outside the CDR3, is DVKVTQSSRYLVKRTGEKVFLECVQDMDHENMFWYRQDPGLGLRLIYFSYDVKMKEKGDIPEGYSVSREKKERFSLILESASTNQTSMYLCASSPHRQGARPQHFGDGTRLSIL.